The sample holds many counts of the clone carrying this T cell receptor (beta chain). Antigen specificity is unknown. TCRdb passed the reads through MiXCR, listing each CDR3 protein once. Among about 140,000 distinct CDR3 sequences, about 6.5% were seen once, and the ten largest hold under 20%. These data belong to a study of T cell repertoires in cytomegalovirus infection. Overall study context: Indications came from public TCR beta signatures; they pointed to CMV infection and to a matching HLA type. Study-level results: Identification of carriers of CMV plus the relevant HLA was achieved through cumulative public TCR beta family frequency. Clonotype analysis showed dominance of the ex vivo response by HLA-C-restricted CMV-specific TCR beta clonotypes.

There are 12 residues in the CDR3. The germline V gene encodes CDR1 SGHTA and CDR2 FQGNSA. Trimming stripped 5 bases from V and 10 bases from J, with 14 bases between. This chain connects TRBV7-2 to TRBJ1-2; maybe TRBD1 (5 bases). The specimen sequenced was PBMCs. The clonotype originates from a human donor in good health (CMV status not recorded). Some clones in this sample may be carry-over from other donors' samples. The CDR3 nucleotides are TGTGCCAGCAGCCCCTCGGTACAGGACTACACCTTC. Protein sequence: CASSPSVQDYTF.